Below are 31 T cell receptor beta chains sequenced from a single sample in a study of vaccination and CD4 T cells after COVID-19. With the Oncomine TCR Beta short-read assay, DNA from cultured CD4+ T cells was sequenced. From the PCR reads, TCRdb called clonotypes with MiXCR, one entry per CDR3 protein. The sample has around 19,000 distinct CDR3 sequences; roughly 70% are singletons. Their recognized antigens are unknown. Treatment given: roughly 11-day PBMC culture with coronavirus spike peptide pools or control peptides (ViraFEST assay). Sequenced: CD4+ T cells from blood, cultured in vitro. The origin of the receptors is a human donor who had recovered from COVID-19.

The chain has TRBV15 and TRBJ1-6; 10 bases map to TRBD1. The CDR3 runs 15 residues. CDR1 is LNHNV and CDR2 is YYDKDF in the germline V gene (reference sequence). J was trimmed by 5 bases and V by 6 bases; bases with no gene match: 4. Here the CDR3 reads CATRRGQGNNSPLHF. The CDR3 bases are TGTGCCACCAGACGGGGACAGGGGAATAATTCACCCCTCCACTTT.

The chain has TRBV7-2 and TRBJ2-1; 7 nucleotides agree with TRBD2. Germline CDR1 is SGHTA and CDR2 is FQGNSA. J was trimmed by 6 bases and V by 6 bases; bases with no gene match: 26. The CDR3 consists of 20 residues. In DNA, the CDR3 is TGTGCCAGCAGTTCCCTAGGGCACTCTTCGAGACCGGGGGAGGGCAATGAGCAGTTCTTC. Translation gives CASSSLGHSSRPGEGNEQFF. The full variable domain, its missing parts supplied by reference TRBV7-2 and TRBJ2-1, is GAGVSQSPSNKVTEKGKDVELRCDPISGHTALYWYRQSLGQGLEFLIYFQGNSAPDKSGLPSDRFSAERTGGSVSTLTIQRTQQEDSAVYLCASSSLGHSSRPGEGNEQFFGPGTRLTVL.

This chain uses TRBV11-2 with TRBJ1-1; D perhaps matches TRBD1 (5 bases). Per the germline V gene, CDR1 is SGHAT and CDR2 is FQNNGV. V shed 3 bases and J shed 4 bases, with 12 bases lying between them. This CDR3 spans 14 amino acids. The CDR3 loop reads CASSFSRVTTEAFF. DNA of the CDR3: TGTGCCAGCAGCTTCAGCAGGGTAACCACTGAAGCTTTCTTT.

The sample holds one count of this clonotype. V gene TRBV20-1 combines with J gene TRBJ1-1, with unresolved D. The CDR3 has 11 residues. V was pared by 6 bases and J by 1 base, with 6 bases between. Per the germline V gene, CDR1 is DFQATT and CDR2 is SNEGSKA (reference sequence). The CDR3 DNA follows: TGCAGTGCCGCAGGGAACACTGAAGCTTTCTTT. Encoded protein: CSAAGNTEAFF.

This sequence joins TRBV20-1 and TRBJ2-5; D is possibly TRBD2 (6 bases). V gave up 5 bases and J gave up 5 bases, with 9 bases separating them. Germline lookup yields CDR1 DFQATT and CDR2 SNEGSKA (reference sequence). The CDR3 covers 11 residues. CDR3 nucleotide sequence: TGCAGTGCTGGGGGGAGGGAGACCCAGTACTTC. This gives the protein CSAGGRETQYF.

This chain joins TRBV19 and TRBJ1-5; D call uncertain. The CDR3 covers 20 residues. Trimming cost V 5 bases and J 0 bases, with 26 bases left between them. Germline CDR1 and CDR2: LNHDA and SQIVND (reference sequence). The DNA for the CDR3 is TGTGCCAGTAGTGGGGTAAGAAGACAAGAGGGTTCTCGTAGCAATCAGCCCCAGCATTTT. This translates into CASSGVRRQEGSRSNQPQHF.

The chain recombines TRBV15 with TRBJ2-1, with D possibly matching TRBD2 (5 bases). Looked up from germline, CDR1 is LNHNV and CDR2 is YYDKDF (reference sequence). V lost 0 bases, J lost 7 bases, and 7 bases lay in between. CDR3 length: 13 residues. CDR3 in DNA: TGTGCCACCAGCAGAGATACGGGGAATGAGCAGTTCTTC. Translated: CATSRDTGNEQFF.

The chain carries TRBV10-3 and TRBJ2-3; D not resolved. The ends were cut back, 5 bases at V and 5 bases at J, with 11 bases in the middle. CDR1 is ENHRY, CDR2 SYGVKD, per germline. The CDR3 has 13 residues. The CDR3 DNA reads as TGTGCCATCAGTCGGGCCTCGGGAGATACGCAGTATTTT. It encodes CAISRASGDTQYF.

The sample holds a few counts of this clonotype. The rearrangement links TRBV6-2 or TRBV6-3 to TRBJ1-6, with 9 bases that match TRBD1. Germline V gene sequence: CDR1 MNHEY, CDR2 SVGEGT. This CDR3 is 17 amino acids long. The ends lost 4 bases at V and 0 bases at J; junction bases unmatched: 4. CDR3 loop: CASSWGQGSSYNSPLHF. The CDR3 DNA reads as TGTGCCAGCAGTTGGGGACAGGGAAGCTCCTATAATTCACCCCTCCACTTT.

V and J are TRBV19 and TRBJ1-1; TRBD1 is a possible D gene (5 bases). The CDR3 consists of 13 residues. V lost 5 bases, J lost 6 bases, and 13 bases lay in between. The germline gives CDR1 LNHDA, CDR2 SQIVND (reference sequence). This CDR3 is CASSVQRGAEAFF. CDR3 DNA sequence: TGTGCCAGTAGTGTACAGAGGGGCGCTGAAGCTTTCTTT.

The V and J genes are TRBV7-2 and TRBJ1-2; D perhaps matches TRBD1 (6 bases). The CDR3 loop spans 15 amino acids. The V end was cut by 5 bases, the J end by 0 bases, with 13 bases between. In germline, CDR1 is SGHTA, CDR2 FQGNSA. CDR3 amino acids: CASSTDSETNYGYTF. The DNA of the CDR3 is TGTGCCAGCAGCACGGACAGTGAGACTAACTATGGCTACACCTTC.

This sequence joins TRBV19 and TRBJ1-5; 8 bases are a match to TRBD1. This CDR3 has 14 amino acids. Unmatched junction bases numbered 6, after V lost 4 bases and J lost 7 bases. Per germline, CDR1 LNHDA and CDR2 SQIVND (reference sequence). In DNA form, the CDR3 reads TGTGCCAGTAGTACCACAGGGGGAGGACAGCCCCAGCATTTT. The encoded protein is CASSTTGGGQPQHF.

CDR3 bases: TGTGCCAGCAGCCCTGGACAGGGGAAAAGCTCTGGGGCCAACGTCCTGACTTTC. Residues: CASSPGQGKSSGANVLTF. This chain connects TRBV7-6 to TRBJ2-6; 9 positions agree with TRBD1. Trimming at V came to 5 bases and at J to 0 bases, leaving 8 bases not matched to a gene. The germline V gene has CDR1 SGHVS and CDR2 FNYEAQ. This CDR3 is 18 amino acids long.

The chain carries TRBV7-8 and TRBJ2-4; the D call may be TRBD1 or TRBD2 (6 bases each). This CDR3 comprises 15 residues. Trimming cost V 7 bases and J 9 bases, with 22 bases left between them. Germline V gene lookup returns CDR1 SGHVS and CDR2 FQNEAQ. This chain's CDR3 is CASTPTWRVGGIQYF. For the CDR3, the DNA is TGTGCCAGCACCCCCACGTGGAGGGTAGGGGGCATTCAGTACTTC.

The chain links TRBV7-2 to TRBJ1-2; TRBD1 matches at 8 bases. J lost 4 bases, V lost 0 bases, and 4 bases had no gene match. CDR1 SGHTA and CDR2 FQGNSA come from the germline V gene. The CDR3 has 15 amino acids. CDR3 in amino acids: CASSLAAGGPYGYTF. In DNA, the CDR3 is TGTGCCAGCAGCTTAGCGGCAGGGGGCCCCTATGGCTACACCTTC.

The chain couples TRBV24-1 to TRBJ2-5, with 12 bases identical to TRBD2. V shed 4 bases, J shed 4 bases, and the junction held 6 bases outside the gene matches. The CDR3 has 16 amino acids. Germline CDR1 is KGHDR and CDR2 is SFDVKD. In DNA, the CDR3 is TGTGCCACCAGTGACCGACTAGCGGGAGATGTAGAGACCCAGTACTTC. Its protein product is CATSDRLAGDVETQYF.

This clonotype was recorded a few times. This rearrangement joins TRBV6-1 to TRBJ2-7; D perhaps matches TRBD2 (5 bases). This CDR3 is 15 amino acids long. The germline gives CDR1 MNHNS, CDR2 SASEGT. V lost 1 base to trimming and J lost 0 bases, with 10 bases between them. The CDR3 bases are TGTGCCAGCAGTGAAGTGCCGGGGAGCTCCTACGAGCAGTACTTC. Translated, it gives CASSEVPGSSYEQYF.

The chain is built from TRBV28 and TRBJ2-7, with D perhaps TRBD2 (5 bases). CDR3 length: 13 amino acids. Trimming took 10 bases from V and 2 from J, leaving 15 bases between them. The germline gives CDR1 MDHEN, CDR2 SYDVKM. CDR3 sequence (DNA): TGTGCCACGCTCGCGGGTGAGCCCTACGAGCAGTACTTC. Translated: CATLAGEPYEQYF.

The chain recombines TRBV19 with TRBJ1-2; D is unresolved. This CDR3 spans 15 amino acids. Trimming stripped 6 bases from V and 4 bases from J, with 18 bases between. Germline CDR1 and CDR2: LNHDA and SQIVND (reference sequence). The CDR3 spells CASRTPGRDSYGYTF. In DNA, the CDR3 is TGTGCCAGTAGAACCCCTGGGAGGGATAGCTATGGCTACACCTTC.

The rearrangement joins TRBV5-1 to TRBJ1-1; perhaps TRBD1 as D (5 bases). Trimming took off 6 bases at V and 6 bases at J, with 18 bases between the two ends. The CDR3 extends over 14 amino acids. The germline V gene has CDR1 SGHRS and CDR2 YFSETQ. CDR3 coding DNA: TGCGCCAGCACCTATGGCGGGGGGATCGCTGAAGCTTTCTTT. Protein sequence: CASTYGGGIAEAFF.

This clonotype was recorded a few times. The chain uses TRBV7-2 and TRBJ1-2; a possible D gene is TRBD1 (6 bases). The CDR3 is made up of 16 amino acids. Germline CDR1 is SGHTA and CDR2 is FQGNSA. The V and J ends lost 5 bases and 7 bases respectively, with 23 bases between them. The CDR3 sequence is CASSVDSGTTGAGYTF. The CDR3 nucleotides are TGTGCCAGCAGCGTTGATTCCGGGACAACTGGGGCTGGCTACACCTTC.

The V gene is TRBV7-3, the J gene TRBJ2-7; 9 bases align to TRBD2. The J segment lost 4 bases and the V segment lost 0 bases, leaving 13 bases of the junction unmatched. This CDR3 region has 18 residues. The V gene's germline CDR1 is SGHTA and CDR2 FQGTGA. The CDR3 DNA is TGTGCCAGCAGCTTAACCGCCCGGTGGAGCGGGAGGTCATACGAGCAGTACTTC. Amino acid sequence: CASSLTARWSGRSYEQYF.

Here the CDR3 reads CASRTGRSSYNEQFF. The CDR3 region has the DNA TGTGCCAGCAGAACGGGGCGGAGCTCCTACAATGAGCAGTTCTTC. The chain uses TRBV6-1 and TRBJ2-1, with D perhaps TRBD1 or TRBD2 (5 bases each). The CDR3 is 15 residues long. CDR1 is MNHNS, CDR2 SASEGT, per germline. Trimming took 6 bases from V and 0 from J, leaving 12 bases between them.

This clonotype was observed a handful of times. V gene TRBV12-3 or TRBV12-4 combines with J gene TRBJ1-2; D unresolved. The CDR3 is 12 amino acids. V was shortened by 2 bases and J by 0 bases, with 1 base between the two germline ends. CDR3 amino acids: CASSLTNYGYTF. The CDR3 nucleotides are TGTGCCAGCAGTTTAACTAACTATGGCTACACCTTC.

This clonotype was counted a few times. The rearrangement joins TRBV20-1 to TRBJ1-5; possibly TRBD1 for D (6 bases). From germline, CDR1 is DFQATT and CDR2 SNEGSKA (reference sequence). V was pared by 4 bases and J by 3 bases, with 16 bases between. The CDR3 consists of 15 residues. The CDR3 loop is CSAIEDSQINQPQHF. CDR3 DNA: TGCAGTGCTATAGAGGACAGTCAAATCAATCAGCCCCAGCATTTT.

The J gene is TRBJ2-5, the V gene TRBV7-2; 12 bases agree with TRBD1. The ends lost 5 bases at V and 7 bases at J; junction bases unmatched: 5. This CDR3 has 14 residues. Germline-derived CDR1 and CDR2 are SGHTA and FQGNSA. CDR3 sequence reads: CASSRDRGPGTQYF. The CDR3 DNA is TGTGCCAGCAGCCGGGACAGGGGGCCGGGGACCCAGTACTTC. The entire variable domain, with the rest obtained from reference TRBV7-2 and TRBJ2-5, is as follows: GAGVSQSPSNKVTEKGKDVELRCDPISGHTALYWYRQSLGQGLEFLIYFQGNSAPDKSGLPSDRFSAERTGGSVSTLTIQRTQQEDSAVYLCASSRDRGPGTQYFGPGTRLLVL.

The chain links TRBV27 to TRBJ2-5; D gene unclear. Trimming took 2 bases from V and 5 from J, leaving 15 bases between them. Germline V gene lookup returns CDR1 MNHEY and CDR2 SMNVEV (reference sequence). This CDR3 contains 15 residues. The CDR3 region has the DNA TGTGCCAGCAGTTTAGGGTGGCAGTACGTCGAGACCCAGTACTTC. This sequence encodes CASSLGWQYVETQYF.

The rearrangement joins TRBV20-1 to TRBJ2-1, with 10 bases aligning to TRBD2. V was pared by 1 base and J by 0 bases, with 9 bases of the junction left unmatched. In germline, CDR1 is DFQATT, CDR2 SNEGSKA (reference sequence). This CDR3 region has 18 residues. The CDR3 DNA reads TGCAGTGCTAGAGGCACCGGGACTAGCGTCAGCTCCTACAATGAGCAGTTCTTC. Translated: CSARGTGTSVSSYNEQFF.

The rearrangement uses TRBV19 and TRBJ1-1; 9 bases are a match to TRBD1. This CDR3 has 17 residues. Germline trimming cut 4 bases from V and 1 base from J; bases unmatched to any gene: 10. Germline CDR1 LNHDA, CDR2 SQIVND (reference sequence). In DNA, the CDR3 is TGTGCCAGTAGTACGTCGGGGACAGGGAGGACGAACACTGAAGCTTTCTTT. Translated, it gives CASSTSGTGRTNTEAFF. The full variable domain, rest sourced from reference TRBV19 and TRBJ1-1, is DGGITQSPKYLFRKEGQNVTLSCEQNLNHDAMYWYRQDPGQGLRLIYYSQIVNDFQKGDIAEGYSVSREKKESFPLTVTSAQKNPTAFYLCASSTSGTGRTNTEAFFGQGTRLTVV.

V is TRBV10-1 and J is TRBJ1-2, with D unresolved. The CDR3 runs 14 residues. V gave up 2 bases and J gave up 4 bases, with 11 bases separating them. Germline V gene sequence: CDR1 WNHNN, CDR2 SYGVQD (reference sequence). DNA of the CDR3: TGCGCCAGCAGTGAGCCGCGGTCACCCTATGGCTACACCTTC. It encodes CASSEPRSPYGYTF.

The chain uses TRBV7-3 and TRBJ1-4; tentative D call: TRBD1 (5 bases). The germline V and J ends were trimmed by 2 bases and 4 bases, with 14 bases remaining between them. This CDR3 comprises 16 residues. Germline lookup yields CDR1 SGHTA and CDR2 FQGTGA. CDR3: CASSLDSSLNNEKLFF. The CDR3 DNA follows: TGTGCCAGCAGCTTAGACAGCTCTCTCAATAATGAAAAACTGTTTTTT.